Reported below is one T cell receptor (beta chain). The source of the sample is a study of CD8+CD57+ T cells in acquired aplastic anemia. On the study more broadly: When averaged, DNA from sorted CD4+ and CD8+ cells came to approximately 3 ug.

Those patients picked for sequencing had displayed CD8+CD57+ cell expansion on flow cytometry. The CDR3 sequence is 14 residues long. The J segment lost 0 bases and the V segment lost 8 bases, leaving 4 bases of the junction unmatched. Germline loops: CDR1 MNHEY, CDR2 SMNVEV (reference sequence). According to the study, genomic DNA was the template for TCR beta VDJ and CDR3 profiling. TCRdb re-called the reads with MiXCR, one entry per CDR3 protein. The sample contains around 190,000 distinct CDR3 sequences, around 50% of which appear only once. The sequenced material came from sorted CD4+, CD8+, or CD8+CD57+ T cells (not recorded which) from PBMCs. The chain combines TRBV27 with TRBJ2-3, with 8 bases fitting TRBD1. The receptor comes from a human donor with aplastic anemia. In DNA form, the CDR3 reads TGTGCCAGCCGCCGGACAGGGAGCACAGATACGCAGTATTTT. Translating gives CASRRTGSTDTQYF.